This T cell receptor (beta chain) came from a study of T-cell memory formation after mild COVID-19. Background on the study: Most TCR clusters belonged to a single donor.

Findings of the study overall: Clones that got smaller from day 15 to 85 had even CD4/CD8, while clones growing later tipped toward CD4+.

One entry per CDR3 protein, called by TCRdb with MiXCR from the 5' RACE reads. This sample yields under 450,000 distinct CDR3 sequences, of which roughly 14% are seen a single time; under 25% belongs to the top ten. A word on this clonotype: Its antigen is not identified.

The TCR sequence derives from a man aged 18 to 29 who had mild COVID-19 (a few samples of this study predate the infection). Cell type and time point are not known. Sequenced input: PBMCs or a T cell subset sorted from them (not recorded which).

CDR3 DNA: TGTGCCACCAGTGATCTGAGGGACAGCTACAATGAGCAGTTCTTC. Translated: CATSDLRDSYNEQFF. The chain carries TRBV24-1 and TRBJ2-1, with 7 bases fitting TRBD1. Germline values: CDR1 KGHDR, CDR2 SFDVKD. After removal of 3 bases from V and 3 bases from J, the junction contained 4 bases not matched to a gene. The CDR3 is 15 residues long.